Below are 14 T cell receptor beta chains sequenced from a single sample in a study of beta chain features in type 1 diabetes. The authors reverse transcribed all of the isolated RNA, so sequencing captured expressed TCRB transcripts. Repertoires were generated with immunoSEQ multiplex PCR, while TCRdb's copy carries only in-frame clones and drops some. The profile shows a few hundred thousand clones, 10% to 15% of them singletons. The specimen sequenced was naive CD4+ T cells from blood. These receptors all stem from a man younger than 35 in good health.

The CDR3 region is CASRIGTSGGTDTQYF. The CDR3, as DNA: TGTGCCAGCAGAATCGGGACTAGCGGGGGCACAGATACGCAGTATTTT. The genes are TRBV6-6 and TRBJ2-3, with 13 bases matching TRBD2. The CDR3 has 16 residues. V shed 6 bases and J 1 base; nucleotides not matched to a gene: 4. Germline V gene lookup returns CDR1 MNHNY and CDR2 SVGAGI (reference sequence).

The CDR3 DNA reads as TGCGCCAGCAGCCGGTACAGGGGTAGCACAGATACGCAGTATTTT. Amino acids: CASSRYRGSTDTQYF. The chain links TRBV4-3 to TRBJ2-3, with 7 bases aligning to TRBD1. J gave up 0 bases and V 4 bases, and 4 bases lay outside the gene matches. Per the germline V gene, CDR1 is LGHNA and CDR2 is YSLEER. The CDR3 is made up of 15 amino acids.

The table lists this clone with a few counts. The DNA for the CDR3 is TGTGCCTGGCGGACAGGGGCAAACCAGCCCCAGCATTTT. Translation: CAWRTGANQPQHF. This chain joins TRBV30 and TRBJ1-5; 9 positions match TRBD1. Germline CDR1 is GTSNPN and CDR2 is SVGIG (reference sequence). The CDR3 covers 13 residues. Trimming at V came to 5 bases and at J to 7 bases, leaving 6 bases not matched to a gene.

The chain has TRBV6-5 and TRBJ2-5, with TRBD1 as a possible D gene (6 bases). The CDR3 contains 15 residues. V lost 5 bases and J lost 2, with 15 bases in between. CDR1 and CDR2 (germline): MNHEY, SVGAGI. The CDR3 loop is CASSRAQGGQETQYF. CDR3 DNA: TGTGCCAGCAGTCGGGCCCAAGGGGGACAAGAGACCCAGTACTTC.

The chain joins TRBV9 to TRBJ2-2; D ambiguous. Germline loops: CDR1 SGDLS, CDR2 YYNGEE. This CDR3 spans 15 amino acids. V lost 1 base to trimming and J lost 4 bases, with 11 bases between them. CDR3 amino acids: CASSVYRLLTGELFF. The DNA of the CDR3 is TGTGCCAGCAGCGTATACCGACTGCTCACCGGGGAGCTGTTTTTT. Based on the CDR3 plus reference TRBV9 and TRBJ2-2, the full variable domain is DSGVTQTPKHLITATGQRVTLRCSPRSGDLSVYWYQQSLDQGLQFLIQYYNGEERAKGNILERFSAQQFPDLHSELNLSSLELGDSALYFCASSVYRLLTGELFFGEGSRLTVL.

V gene TRBV9 combines with J gene TRBJ2-7; D might be TRBD2 (6 bases). The CDR3 runs 14 residues. From germline, CDR1 is SGDLS and CDR2 YYNGEE. V was trimmed by 4 bases and J by 3 bases, leaving 14 bases between them. The CDR3 here is CASSYSGTHYEQYF. CDR3 in DNA: TGTGCCAGCAGCTACTCCGGGACTCACTACGAGCAGTACTTC.

In its sample, this clone was seen a few times. This chain connects TRBV7-2 to TRBJ1-3, with D hard to call. Trimming left V 5 bases short and J 2 bases short, with 4 bases between. The CDR3 covers 12 residues. Germline V gives CDR1 SGHTA, CDR2 FQGNSA. The chain's CDR3 is CASSLPGNTIYF. DNA of the CDR3: TGTGCCAGCAGCCTCCCTGGAAACACCATATATTTT.

This clone appeared a few times. This chain connects TRBV7-2 to TRBJ2-3; a possible D gene is TRBD1 (6 bases). From germline, CDR1 is SGHTA and CDR2 FQGNSA. V gave up 6 bases and J gave up 3 bases, with 13 bases separating them. This CDR3 is built from 14 residues. CDR3 DNA sequence: TGTGCCAGCAGACAGGGCGGACATACAGATACGCAGTATTTT. It codes for CASRQGGHTDTQYF.

This chain connects TRBV11-3 to TRBJ2-2, with TRBD2 matching 8 bases. Germline CDR1 reads SGHNT; CDR2 reads YENEEA. The trim removed 4 bases at V and 4 bases at J, leaving 2 bases unmatched. This CDR3 is 14 amino acids long. CDR3 region: CASSSGTSTGELFF. The DNA of the CDR3 is TGTGCCAGCAGCTCCGGGACTAGCACCGGGGAGCTGTTTTTT.

This clone was recorded at least ten times. The chain combines TRBV13 with TRBJ2-5; TRBD1 might be the D (6 bases). Per germline, CDR1 PRHDT and CDR2 FYEKMQ (reference sequence). The CDR3 has 15 amino acids. The V gene lost 1 base and the J gene lost 1 base, with 10 bases spanning the gap. CDR3 residues: CASSLVGRGQETQYF. The CDR3 DNA is TGTGCCAGCAGCTTAGTCGGCAGGGGCCAAGAGACCCAGTACTTC.

The J gene is TRBJ2-5, the V gene TRBV6-6; 10 bases map to TRBD2. V lost 7 bases, J lost 3 bases, and 2 bases stayed unmatched. The germline CDR1 and CDR2 sequences are MNHNY and SVGAGI (reference sequence). This CDR3 comprises 13 residues. The chain's CDR3 is CASTLAGEETQYF. CDR3 nucleotide sequence: TGTGCCAGCACGCTAGCGGGGGAAGAGACCCAGTACTTC.

This chain connects TRBV28 to TRBJ2-7; 12 bases fit TRBD2. Trimming at V came to 9 bases and at J to 4 bases, leaving 4 bases not matched to a gene. The germline V gene has CDR1 MDHEN and CDR2 SYDVKM. The CDR3 sequence is 13 residues long. The CDR3 DNA reads TGTGCCAGTAGACTAGCGGGGGCTTACGAGCAGTACTTC. Its translation: CASRLAGAYEQYF.

This clone has more than one count but fewer than ten. The chain uses TRBV11-3 and TRBJ2-2, with 8 bases matching TRBD1. This CDR3 has 18 amino acids. Trimming took 5 bases from V and 1 from J; bases not matched to a gene: 12. Germline CDR1 and CDR2: SGHNT and YENEEA. The CDR3 reads CASSPHWGTGQNTGELFF. DNA for the CDR3: TGTGCCAGCAGCCCACACTGGGGGACAGGCCAGAACACCGGGGAGCTGTTTTTT.

The chain uses TRBV20-1 and TRBJ1-1; D remains unclear. The CDR3 totals 11 residues. V was cut by 3 bases and J by 8 bases, with 10 bases left in between. Per the germline V gene, CDR1 is DFQATT and CDR2 is SNEGSKA (reference sequence). This CDR3 reads CSASPWEEAFF. DNA for the CDR3: TGCAGTGCTAGTCCGTGGGAGGAAGCTTTCTTT.